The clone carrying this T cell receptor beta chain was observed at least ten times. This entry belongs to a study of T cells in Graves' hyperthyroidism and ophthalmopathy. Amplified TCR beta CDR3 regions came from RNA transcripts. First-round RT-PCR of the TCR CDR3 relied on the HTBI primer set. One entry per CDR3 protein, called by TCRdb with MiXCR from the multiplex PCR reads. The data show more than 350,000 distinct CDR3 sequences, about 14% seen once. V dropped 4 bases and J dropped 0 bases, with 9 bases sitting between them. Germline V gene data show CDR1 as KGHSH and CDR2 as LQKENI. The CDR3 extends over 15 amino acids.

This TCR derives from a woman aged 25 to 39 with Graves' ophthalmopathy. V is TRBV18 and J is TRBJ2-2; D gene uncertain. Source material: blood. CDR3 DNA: TGTGCCAGCTCACTGCACGGCCCGAACACCGGGGAGCTGTTTTTT. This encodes CASSLHGPNTGELFF.